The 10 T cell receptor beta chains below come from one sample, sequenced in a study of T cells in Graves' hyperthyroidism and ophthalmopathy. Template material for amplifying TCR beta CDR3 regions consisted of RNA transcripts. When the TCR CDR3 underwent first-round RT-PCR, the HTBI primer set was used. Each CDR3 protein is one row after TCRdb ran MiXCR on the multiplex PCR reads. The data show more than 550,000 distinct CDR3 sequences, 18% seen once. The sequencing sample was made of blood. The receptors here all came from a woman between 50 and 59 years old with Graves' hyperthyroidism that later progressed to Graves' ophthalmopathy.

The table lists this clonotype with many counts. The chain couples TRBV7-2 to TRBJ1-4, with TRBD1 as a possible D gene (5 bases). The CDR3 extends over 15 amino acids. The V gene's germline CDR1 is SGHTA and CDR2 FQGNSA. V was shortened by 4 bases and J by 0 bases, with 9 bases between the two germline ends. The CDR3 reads CASSYDSATNEKLFF. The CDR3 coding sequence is TGTGCCAGCAGCTACGACAGTGCAACTAATGAAAAACTGTTTTTT.

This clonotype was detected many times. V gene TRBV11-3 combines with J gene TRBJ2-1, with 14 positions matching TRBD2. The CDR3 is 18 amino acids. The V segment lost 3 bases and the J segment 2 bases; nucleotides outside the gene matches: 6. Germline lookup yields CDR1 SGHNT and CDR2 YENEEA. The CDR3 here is CASSLRGTSGGPYNEQFF. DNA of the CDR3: TGTGCCAGCAGCTTGCGAGGGACTAGCGGGGGCCCCTACAATGAGCAGTTCTTC. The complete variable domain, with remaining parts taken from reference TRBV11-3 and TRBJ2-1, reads EAGVVQSPRYKIIEKKQPVAFWCNPISGHNTLYWYLQNLGQGPELLIRYENEEAVDDSQLPKDRFSAERLKGVDSTLKIQPAELGDSAVYLCASSLRGTSGGPYNEQFFGPGTRLTVL.

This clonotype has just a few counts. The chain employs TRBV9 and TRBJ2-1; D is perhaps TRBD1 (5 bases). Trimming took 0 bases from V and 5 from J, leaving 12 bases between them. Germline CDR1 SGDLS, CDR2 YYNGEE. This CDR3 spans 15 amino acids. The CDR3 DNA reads TGTGCCAGCAGCGTAGTGCCCCAGGGTGACAATGAGCAGTTCTTC. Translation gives CASSVVPQGDNEQFF.

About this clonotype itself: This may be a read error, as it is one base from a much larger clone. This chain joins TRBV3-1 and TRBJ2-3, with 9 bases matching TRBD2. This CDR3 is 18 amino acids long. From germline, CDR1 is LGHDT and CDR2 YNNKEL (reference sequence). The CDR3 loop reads CASNQDIGLARYTDTQYF. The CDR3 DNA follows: TGTGCCAGCAACCAAGATATAGGACTAGCGCGATACACAGATACGCAGTATTTT.

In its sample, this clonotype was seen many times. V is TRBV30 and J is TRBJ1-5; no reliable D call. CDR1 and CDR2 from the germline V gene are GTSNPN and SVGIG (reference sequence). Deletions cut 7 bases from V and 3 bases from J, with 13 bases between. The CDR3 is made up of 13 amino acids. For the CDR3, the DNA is TGTGCCTCCCGGCAAGGGCCCAATCAGCCCCAGCATTTT. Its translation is CASRQGPNQPQHF.

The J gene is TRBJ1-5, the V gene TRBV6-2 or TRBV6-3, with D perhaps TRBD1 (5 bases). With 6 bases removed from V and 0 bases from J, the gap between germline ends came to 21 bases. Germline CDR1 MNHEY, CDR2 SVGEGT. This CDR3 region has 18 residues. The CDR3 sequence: CASRPAGPLYYSNQPQHF. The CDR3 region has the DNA TGTGCCAGCAGGCCGGCAGGGCCCCTCTATTATAGCAATCAGCCCCAGCATTTT.

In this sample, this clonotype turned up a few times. The CDR3 reads CASSVTGPETQYF. CDR3 in DNA: TGTGCCAGTAGTGTCACCGGCCCCGAGACCCAGTACTTC. This chain connects TRBV19 to TRBJ2-5; the D is unclear. This CDR3 is 13 amino acids long. Trimming took 5 bases from V and 5 from J, leaving 12 bases between them. CDR1 LNHDA and CDR2 SQIVND come from the germline V gene (reference sequence).

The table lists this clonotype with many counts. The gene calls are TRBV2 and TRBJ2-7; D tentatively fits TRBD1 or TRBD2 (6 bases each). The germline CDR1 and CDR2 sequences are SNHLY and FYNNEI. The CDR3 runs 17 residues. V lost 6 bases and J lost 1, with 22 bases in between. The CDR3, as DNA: TGTGCCAGCAGATTGAGTGTGGAGGGGGGCATGTCCTACGAGCAGTACTTC. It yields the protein CASRLSVEGGMSYEQYF.

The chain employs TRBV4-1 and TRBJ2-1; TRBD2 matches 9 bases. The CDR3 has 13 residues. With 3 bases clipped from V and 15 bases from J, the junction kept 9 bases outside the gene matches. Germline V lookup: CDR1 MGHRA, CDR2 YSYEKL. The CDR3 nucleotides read TGCGCCAGCAGCCATCTAGCGGGGCCCCCCCGGTTCTTC. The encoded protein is CASSHLAGPPRFF.

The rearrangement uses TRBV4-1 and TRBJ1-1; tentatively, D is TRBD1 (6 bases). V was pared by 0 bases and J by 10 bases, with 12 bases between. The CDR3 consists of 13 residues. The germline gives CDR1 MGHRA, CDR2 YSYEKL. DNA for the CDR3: TGCGCCAGCAGCCAAGAACAGGGAATGACAGCTTTCTTT. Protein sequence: CASSQEQGMTAFF.